The TCR beta chain under discussion was sequenced for a study of a mutant IDH1 vaccine in newly diagnosed glioma. Overall study context: Scheduled for weeks 1, 3, 5, 7, 11, 15, 19 and 23, eight vaccinations were given to patients. Beforehand, treatment had been radiotherapy, temozolomide, or both; the majority received both.

Time point specified: week 23, last vaccination. What each vaccine dose contained was 300 ug of mutant IDH1 20-mer peptide, accompanied by topical imiquimod. CDR1 and CDR2 from the germline V gene are KGHSY and FQNENV. The CDR3 has 18 amino acids. With 4 bases removed from V and 3 bases from J, the gap between germline ends came to 22 bases. With respect to this clone: Its cognate antigen is unknown.

TCRdb keeps only in-frame clones here, not all; method: immunoSEQ multiplex PCR. The sample lists 45,000 to 65,000 clones; about 81% were seen once. The sequences come from PBMCs, collected from a glioma patient whose treatment included an IDH1 peptide vaccine. The V call is TRBV16, the J call TRBJ1-5, with D possibly matching TRBD1 (5 bases). This clonotype was sampled from a woman in her forties with glioma. Some clones in this sample may be carry-over from other donors' samples. CDR3 sequence: CASSLYPGPALNNQPQHF. CDR3 nucleotides: TGTGCCAGCAGCCTCTACCCGGGACCGGCTCTTAACAATCAGCCCCAGCATTTT. The complete variable domain, with remaining parts taken from reference TRBV16 and TRBJ1-5, reads GEEVAQTPKHLVRGEGQKAKLYCAPIKGHSYVFWYQQVLKNEFKFLISFQNENVFDETGMPKERFSAKCLPNSPCSLEIQATKLEDSAVYFCASSLYPGPALNNQPQHFGDGTRLSIL.